The 15 T cell receptor beta chains below were found in one sample sequenced in a study of yellow fever vaccine responses in identical twins. One entry per CDR3 protein results from TCRdb running MiXCR on the RT-PCR reads. The profile shows 30,000 to 40,000 distinct CDR3 sequences, roughly 60% of them singletons. Sample: T cells from blood (PBMCs), unsorted or a sorted subset (not recorded which), taken before or after yellow fever vaccination (not recorded which). All receptors derive from a woman in her late teens or twenties who received the yellow fever vaccine.

V and J are TRBV28 and TRBJ2-1; 9 bases are shared with TRBD1. The junction had 12 bases not matched to a gene; V was cut back by 5 bases and J by 4 bases. The CDR3 loop spans 17 amino acids. Germline CDR1 reads MDHEN; CDR2 reads SYDVKM. CDR3 sequence (DNA): TGTGCCAGCAGTGGCGGGACAGGGTCTGTGATGTACAATGAGCAGTTCTTC. It is translated as CASSGGTGSVMYNEQFF.

The chain couples TRBV12-3 or TRBV12-4 to TRBJ1-2, with D perhaps TRBD1 (6 bases). Trimming cost V 4 bases and J 8 bases, with 17 bases left between them. The CDR3 is 14 amino acids. The CDR3 spells CASSSPHRAVGYTF. The CDR3 coding sequence is TGTGCCAGCAGTTCCCCCCACAGGGCCGTCGGCTACACCTTC.

J is TRBJ2-7 and V is TRBV28; 10 positions agree with TRBD2. Germline trimming cut 5 bases from V and 6 bases from J; bases unmatched to any gene: 10. The CDR3 has 15 amino acids. Germline CDR1 reads MDHEN; CDR2 reads SYDVKM. CDR3 in DNA: TGTGCCAGCAGTCCCCCGGGACTAGCGTCAGGCGAGCAGTACGTC. Translation gives CASSPPGLASGEQYV.

CDR3 sequence (DNA): TGTGCCAGTACAGTTGCCGGGGAGCTGTTTTTT. Protein product: CASTVAGELFF. J is TRBJ2-2 and V is TRBV19; D gene ambiguous. V was clipped by 7 bases and J by 6 bases, with 6 bases between them. Germline V lookup: CDR1 LNHDA, CDR2 SQIVND (reference sequence). The CDR3 runs to 11 residues.

This clonotype was seen more than once but under ten times. CDR3 coding DNA: TGTGCCAGCAGCCTACATTCCGGGGAGCTGTTTTTT. It specifies CASSLHSGELFF. The J gene is TRBJ2-2, the V gene TRBV7-9, with D unclear. V dropped 5 bases and J dropped 6 bases, with 7 bases sitting between them. Germline lookup yields CDR1 SEHNR and CDR2 FQNEAQ (reference sequence). This CDR3 has 12 residues.

The rearrangement joins TRBV7-6 to TRBJ2-7; TRBD2 matches 10 bases. Trimming at V came to 6 bases and at J to 0 bases, leaving 2 bases not matched to a gene. Germline CDR1 reads SGHVS; CDR2 reads FNYEAQ. There are 14 residues in the CDR3. The CDR3 is CASRPSGSSYEQYF. CDR3 nucleotides: TGTGCCAGCAGACCTAGCGGGAGCTCCTACGAGCAGTACTTC.

This chain joins TRBV7-8 and TRBJ2-7; maybe TRBD1 (5 bases). The CDR3 runs 14 residues. The germline gives CDR1 SGHVS, CDR2 FQNEAQ. The V and J ends lost 7 bases and 0 bases respectively, with 13 bases between them. The chain's CDR3 is CASTIQGVSYEQYF. CDR3 sequence (DNA): TGTGCCAGCACCATCCAGGGTGTCTCCTACGAGCAGTACTTC.

This chain uses TRBV23-1 with TRBJ1-1; D remains unclear. TRBV23-1 is an ORF for which the function is uncertain. Trimming cost V 6 bases and J 3 bases, with 17 bases left between them. This CDR3 comprises 15 residues. The CDR3 reads CASSLPVKWDTEAFF. CDR3 DNA: TGCGCCAGCAGCCTACCTGTCAAGTGGGACACTGAAGCTTTCTTT.

The genes are TRBV29-1 and TRBJ2-3; D uncertain. The V end was cut by 7 bases, the J end by 2 bases, with 10 bases between. CDR1 and CDR2 from the germline V gene are SQVTM and ANQGSEA. This CDR3 spans 12 amino acids. The CDR3 region has the DNA TGCAGCGCCCACAGTAACACAGATACGCAGTATTTT. Translating gives CSAHSNTDTQYF.

The chain recombines TRBV12-3 or TRBV12-4 with TRBJ2-7, with 8 bases aligning to TRBD1. The CDR3 totals 14 residues. The junction had 3 bases not matched to a gene; V was cut back by 3 bases and J by 2 bases. CDR3 protein: CASSFGQGPYEQYF. As DNA, the CDR3 is TGTGCCAGCAGTTTCGGACAGGGCCCCTACGAGCAGTACTTC.

The V and J genes are TRBV12-3 or TRBV12-4 and TRBJ1-1, with TRBD1 as a possible D gene (6 bases). V was cut by 2 bases and J by 0 bases, with 7 bases left in between. The CDR3 runs to 14 residues. CDR3 bases: TGTGCCAGCAGTTTAACAGGGATGAACACTGAAGCTTTCTTT. Translated, it gives CASSLTGMNTEAFF.

The V gene is TRBV20-1, the J gene TRBJ2-3; 8 bases are shared with TRBD2. The CDR3 covers 15 residues. Losses at the gene ends were 1 base for V and 4 bases for J; bases not matched to a gene: 7. Germline CDR1 and CDR2: DFQATT and SNEGSKA (reference sequence). CDR3 coding DNA: TGCAGTGCTAGAGTCCGGCTAGCGGGCTCAGATACGCAGTATTTT. Translated: CSARVRLAGSDTQYF.

The genes are TRBV13 and TRBJ1-5; 9 nucleotides agree with TRBD1. The CDR3 is made up of 15 amino acids. The germline V gene encodes CDR1 PRHDT and CDR2 FYEKMQ (reference sequence). V gave up 5 bases and J gave up 6 bases; unmatched junction bases: 8. As DNA, the CDR3 is TGTGCCAGCAGCGTAAGACAGGGGGGCGCTCAGCCCCAGCATTTT. Protein sequence: CASSVRQGGAQPQHF.

The chain employs TRBV12-3 or TRBV12-4 and TRBJ2-7, with 8 nucleotides matching TRBD1. The CDR3 runs to 13 residues. With V trimmed by 5 bases and J by 4 bases, 4 bases remained unmatched. The CDR3 region is CASSPGTGYEQYF. The CDR3 DNA is TGTGCCAGCAGTCCCGGGACAGGTTACGAGCAGTACTTC.

The chain combines TRBV20-1 with TRBJ1-2; D not certain. Germline CDR1 DFQATT, CDR2 SNEGSKA (reference sequence). Trimming removed 6 bases from V and 4 bases from J, with 15 bases in between. This CDR3 comprises 13 residues. As DNA, the CDR3 is TGCAGTGCCCTGGGTCCGGGGATCTATGGCTACACCTTC. Translating gives CSALGPGIYGYTF.